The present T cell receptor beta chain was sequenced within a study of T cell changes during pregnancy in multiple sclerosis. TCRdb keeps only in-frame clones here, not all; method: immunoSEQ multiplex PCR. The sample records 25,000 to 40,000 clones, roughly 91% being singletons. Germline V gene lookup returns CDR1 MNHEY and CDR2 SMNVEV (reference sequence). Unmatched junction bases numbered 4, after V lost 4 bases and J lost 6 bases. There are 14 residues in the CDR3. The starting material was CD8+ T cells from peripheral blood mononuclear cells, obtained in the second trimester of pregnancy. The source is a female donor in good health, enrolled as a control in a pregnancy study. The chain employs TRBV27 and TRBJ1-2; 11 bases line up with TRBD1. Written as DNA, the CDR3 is TGTGCCAGCAGTTCCTGGACAGGGGGCAATGGCTACACCTTC. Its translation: CASSSWTGGNGYTF.